The 26 T cell receptor beta chains reported below all come from one sample, sequenced in a study of blood T cell repertoires in COVID-19. Some clones are missing from TCRdb's copy, which holds only in-frame ones; the method was immunoSEQ multiplex PCR. The sample lists more than 150,000 clones, 75% to 85% occurring once. The sequencing input was peripheral blood. The receptors come from a woman older than 75 with COVID-19, enrolled during active disease.

The V and J genes are TRBV5-4 and TRBJ2-7; D is perhaps TRBD1 (6 bases). In germline, CDR1 is SGHNT, CDR2 YYREEE (reference sequence). V lost 1 base and J 5 bases, leaving 16 bases between the germline ends. The CDR3 runs to 15 residues. The CDR3 DNA reads TGTGCCAGCAGCTTGAGTCCAGGGGAACGGGACGAGCAGTACTTC. Encoded protein: CASSLSPGERDEQYF.

This clone was detected a few times. The chain is built from TRBV3-1 (or the pseudogene TRBV3-2) and TRBJ2-7; D possibly corresponds to TRBD2 (5 bases). Germline V gene data show CDR1 as LGHDT and CDR2 as YNNKEL (reference sequence). CDR3 length equals 16 residues. Trimming pared 3 bases from V and 3 bases from J, leaving 18 bases between. The CDR3 DNA reads TGTGCCAGCAGCCATGGAGGACTCCTTTGGGACTACGAGCAGTACTTC. As protein: CASSHGGLLWDYEQYF.

This chain links TRBV10-3 with TRBJ1-5; D remains ambiguous. V was cut by 5 bases and J by 5 bases, with 16 bases left in between. Per the germline V gene, CDR1 is ENHRY and CDR2 is SYGVKD. The CDR3 runs to 15 residues. CDR3 in DNA: TGTGCCATCAGTAAGGAGGCGGGCCAGTATCAGCCCCAGCATTTT. It translates to CAISKEAGQYQPQHF.

This chain uses TRBV9 with TRBJ2-4, with 8 bases aligning to TRBD1. The CDR3 contains 17 residues. From germline, CDR1 is SGDLS and CDR2 YYNGEE. After removal of 4 bases from V and 7 bases from J, the junction contained 16 bases not matched to a gene. Here the CDR3 reads CASSTNGQGHGLNIQYF. The CDR3 DNA reads TGTGCCAGCAGCACCAATGGACAGGGCCACGGATTGAACATTCAGTACTTC.

CDR3 DNA sequence: TGTGCCAGCAGCTTAGGGTCTAGCGGGTATCCGCAGTATTTT. Translated, it gives CASSLGSSGYPQYF. The rearrangement joins TRBV7-2 to TRBJ2-3; 8 nucleotides line up with TRBD2. CDR1 is SGHTA and CDR2 is FQGNSA in the germline V gene. The CDR3 is made up of 14 amino acids. The V and J ends lost 1 base and 10 bases, in that order; junction bases with no gene match: 7.

V gene TRBV9 combines with J gene TRBJ2-3; 8 nucleotides align to TRBD1. The trim removed 4 bases at V and 2 bases at J, leaving 15 bases unmatched. The CDR3 runs 18 residues. The germline gives CDR1 SGDLS, CDR2 YYNGEE. The CDR3 is CASSPPRYRGVTTDTQYF. The CDR3 DNA follows: TGTGCCAGCAGCCCACCACGCTACAGGGGGGTTACCACAGATACGCAGTATTTT.

This chain joins TRBV9 and TRBJ1-2; 8 bases fit TRBD1. CDR1 and CDR2 (germline): SGDLS, YYNGEE. V shed 6 bases and J 3 bases; nucleotides not matched to a gene: 10. The CDR3 consists of 15 residues. CDR3 in amino acids: CASNDGGTGYYGYTF. For the CDR3, the DNA is TGTGCCAGCAACGACGGAGGGACAGGATACTATGGCTACACCTTC. Drawing the rest from reference TRBV9 and TRBJ1-2, the complete variable domain is DSGVTQTPKHLITATGQRVTLRCSPRSGDLSVYWYQQSLDQGLQFLIQYYNGEERAKGNILERFSAQQFPDLHSELNLSSLELGDSALYFCASNDGGTGYYGYTFGSGTRLTVV.

V gene TRBV4-1 combines with J gene TRBJ1-1, with unresolved D. This CDR3 has 13 amino acids. CDR1 is MGHRA and CDR2 is YSYEKL in the germline V gene. V dropped 4 bases and J dropped 2 bases, with 8 bases sitting between them. CDR3 loop: CASSLVANTEAFF. DNA for the CDR3: TGCGCCAGCAGCCTCGTAGCCAACACTGAAGCTTTCTTT.

The V and J genes are TRBV6-5 and TRBJ1-4, with 8 nucleotides matching TRBD1. From germline, CDR1 is MNHEY and CDR2 SVGAGI. The CDR3 is 15 residues long. The J segment lost 3 bases and the V segment lost 6 bases, leaving 6 bases of the junction unmatched. The CDR3 protein is CASSRTGSANEKLFF. As DNA, the CDR3 is TGTGCCAGCAGCCGGACAGGGTCGGCTAATGAAAAACTGTTTTTT.

V is TRBV7-2 and J is TRBJ1-6, with D tentatively TRBD1 (6 bases). The CDR3 spans 16 residues. V dropped 0 bases and J dropped 9 bases, with 15 bases sitting between them. Germline V gene data show CDR1 as SGHTA and CDR2 as FQGNSA. Here the CDR3 reads CASSLAGRGVGSPLHF. The CDR3 bases are TGTGCCAGCAGCTTAGCTGGCAGGGGCGTCGGTTCACCCCTCCACTTT. Combining the CDR3 with reference TRBV7-2 and TRBJ1-6 gives the whole variable domain GAGVSQSPSNKVTEKGKDVELRCDPISGHTALYWYRQSLGQGLEFLIYFQGNSAPDKSGLPSDRFSAERTGGSVSTLTIQRTQQEDSAVYLCASSLAGRGVGSPLHFGNGTRLTVT.

This clone was counted between two and nine times. V gene TRBV7-2 combines with J gene TRBJ2-7; possibly TRBD1 for D (5 bases). The CDR3 runs 14 residues. V shed 5 bases and J shed 3 bases, with 14 bases lying between them. CDR1 and CDR2 from the germline V gene are SGHTA and FQGNSA. CDR3 coding DNA: TGTGCCAGCAGCCCTCACACAGGTTTCTACGAGCAGTACTTC. It codes for CASSPHTGFYEQYF.

The chain is built from TRBV28 and TRBJ2-7; 7 bases align to TRBD1. Germline V gene data show CDR1 as MDHEN and CDR2 as SYDVKM. J gave up 1 base and V 6 bases, and 3 bases lay outside the gene matches. CDR3 length equals 13 residues. Here the CDR3 DNA reads TGTGCCAGCAGCCGGACAGGTTCCTACGAGCAGTACTTC. It specifies CASSRTGSYEQYF.

V usage is TRBV10-3 and J usage is TRBJ1-1; no reliable D call. The V end lost 3 bases, the J end lost 4 bases, and 15 bases lay between the germline ends. The CDR3 totals 15 residues. Germline V CDR1 and CDR2: ENHRY, SYGVKD. The CDR3 is CAISDSRGFGTEAFF. CDR3 DNA sequence: TGTGCCATCAGTGATTCTCGGGGATTCGGCACTGAAGCTTTCTTT.

About this clone: A much larger clone differs by one base, so this may be a read error. This chain connects TRBV5-8 to TRBJ1-2; D gene ambiguous. V lost 0 bases and J lost 4, with 10 bases in between. CDR3 length equals 14 residues. Germline CDR1 reads SGHTS; CDR2 reads YDEGEE. The CDR3 bases are TGTGCCAGCAGCTTGGACAGTTCCTTCTATGGCTACACCTTC. Translation: CASSLDSSFYGYTF.

CDR3 bases: TGTGCCAGCAGTTTGACCTGGGGGCCTAGCATCGTGGGAAATCAGCCCCAGCATTTT. As protein: CASSLTWGPSIVGNQPQHF. The chain employs TRBV27 and TRBJ1-5; tentatively, D is TRBD1 (6 bases). Trimming left V 3 bases short and J 4 bases short, with 25 bases between. This CDR3 is built from 19 residues. Germline CDR1 is MNHEY and CDR2 is SMNVEV (reference sequence).

V is TRBV3-1 (or the pseudogene TRBV3-2) and J is TRBJ1-4; D possibly corresponds to TRBD1 (5 bases). The CDR3 is made up of 14 amino acids. Looked up from germline, CDR1 is LGHDT and CDR2 is YNNKEL (reference sequence). V was pared by 0 bases and J by 7 bases, with 9 bases between. The CDR3 loop is CASSQDRVGEKLFF. The DNA for the CDR3 is TGTGCCAGCAGCCAAGACAGGGTGGGTGAAAAACTGTTTTTT.

The rearrangement joins TRBV3-1 (or the pseudogene TRBV3-2) to TRBJ2-2; TRBD1 aligns across 7 bases. The CDR3 runs 15 residues. CDR1 is LGHDT and CDR2 is YNNKEL in the germline V gene (reference sequence). J gave up 5 bases and V 6 bases, and 9 bases lay outside the gene matches. The CDR3 spells CASRHGQVRTGELFF. Here the CDR3 DNA reads TGTGCCAGCAGACATGGACAGGTGCGGACCGGGGAGCTGTTTTTT.

J is TRBJ2-6 and V is TRBV3-1 (or the pseudogene TRBV3-2), with a possible D match to TRBD2 (5 bases). Trimming removed 1 base from V and 2 bases from J, with 15 bases in between. There are 18 residues in the CDR3. Germline CDR1 LGHDT, CDR2 YNNKEL (reference sequence). The CDR3 reads CASSQVFLAIAGANVLTF. The DNA of the CDR3 is TGTGCCAGCAGCCAAGTTTTCCTAGCTATAGCTGGGGCCAACGTCCTGACTTTC.

V gene TRBV20-1 combines with J gene TRBJ2-3, with TRBD2 matching over 9 bases. The CDR3 is made up of 15 amino acids. The germline CDR1 and CDR2 sequences are DFQATT and SNEGSKA (reference sequence). After removal of 3 bases from V and 2 bases from J, the junction contained 6 bases not matched to a gene. The CDR3 DNA is TGCAGTGCTAGTATAGCGGGGGCTAACACAGATACGCAGTATTTT. The encoded protein is CSASIAGANTDTQYF.

This clone was counted a single time. Other DNA sequences in the same sample also yield this CDR3. This chain joins TRBV5-5 and TRBJ2-7; D is possibly TRBD2 (6 bases). This CDR3 contains 12 residues. Per germline, CDR1 SGHKS and CDR2 YYEKEE (reference sequence). V dropped 0 bases and J dropped 7 bases, with 8 bases sitting between them. The CDR3 DNA reads as TGTGCCAGCAGCTTGGTTGGGGGGGAGCAGTACTTC. Protein: CASSLVGGEQYF.

V is TRBV18 and J is TRBJ2-5; D is possibly TRBD2 (6 bases). The germline V gene encodes CDR1 KGHSH and CDR2 LQKENI. Trimming cost V 2 bases and J 4 bases, with 11 bases left between them. CDR3 length: 14 amino acids. CDR3 DNA sequence: TGTGCCAGCTCACCAGAGCAGCGGGTAGAGACCCAGTACTTC. Its protein is CASSPEQRVETQYF.

This CDR3 is CASSPPFAGGFTEAFF. The CDR3 DNA reads TGTGCCAGCTCACCCCCCTTCGCCGGGGGGTTCACTGAAGCTTTCTTT. J is TRBJ1-1 and V is TRBV18; possibly TRBD1 for D (5 bases). V gave up 3 bases and J gave up 4 bases, with 18 bases separating them. Germline CDR1 and CDR2: KGHSH and LQKENI. This CDR3 is 16 amino acids long.

V and J are TRBV7-2 and TRBJ2-5; D is perhaps TRBD2 (5 bases). This CDR3 spans 15 amino acids. Germline CDR1 reads SGHTA; CDR2 reads FQGNSA. V gave up 1 base and J gave up 4 bases, with 13 bases separating them. CDR3: CASSLVSGVAETQYF. In nucleotides, the CDR3 is TGTGCCAGCAGCTTAGTATCCGGGGTGGCAGAGACCCAGTACTTC.

This clone was observed a single time. This rearrangement joins TRBV6-2 or TRBV6-3 to TRBJ2-7; 9 positions agree with TRBD1. After removal of 4 bases from V and 2 bases from J, the junction contained 6 bases not matched to a gene. CDR3 size: 15 residues. Looked up from germline, CDR1 is MNHEY and CDR2 is SVGEGT. The CDR3 protein is CASSFGQGSPYEQYF. CDR3 bases: TGTGCCAGCAGTTTCGGACAGGGGTCACCCTACGAGCAGTACTTC.

The rearrangement joins TRBV2 to TRBJ1-2; TRBD1 might be the D (5 bases). V was trimmed by 3 bases and J by 7 bases, leaving 12 bases between them. CDR3 length equals 13 residues. Germline loops: CDR1 SNHLY, CDR2 FYNNEI. In DNA form, the CDR3 reads TGTGCCAGCAGTGAGGTAGGGGCGACTGGCTACACCTTC. Its protein is CASSEVGATGYTF.

The genes are TRBV24-1 and TRBJ1-5; D unresolved. Per germline, CDR1 KGHDR and CDR2 SFDVKD. The CDR3 is 14 residues long. V lost 4 bases and J 3 bases, leaving 9 bases between the germline ends. CDR3 residues: CATSDFDNNQPQHF. The CDR3, as DNA: TGTGCCACCAGTGACTTTGACAACAATCAGCCCCAGCATTTT.